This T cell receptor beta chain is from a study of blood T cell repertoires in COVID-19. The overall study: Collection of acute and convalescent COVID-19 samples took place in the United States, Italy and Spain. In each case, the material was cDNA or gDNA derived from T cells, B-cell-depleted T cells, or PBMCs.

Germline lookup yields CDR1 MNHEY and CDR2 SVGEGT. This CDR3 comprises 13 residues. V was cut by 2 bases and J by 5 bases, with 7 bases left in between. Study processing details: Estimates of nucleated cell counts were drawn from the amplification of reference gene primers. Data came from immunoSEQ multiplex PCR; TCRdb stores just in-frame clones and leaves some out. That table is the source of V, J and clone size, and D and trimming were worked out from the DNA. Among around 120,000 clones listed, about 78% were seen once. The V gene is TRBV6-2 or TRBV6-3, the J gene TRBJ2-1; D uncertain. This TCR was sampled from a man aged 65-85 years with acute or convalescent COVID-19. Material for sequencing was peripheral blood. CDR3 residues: CASSYSTHNEQFF. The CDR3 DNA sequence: TGTGCCAGCAGTTACAGTACACACAATGAGCAGTTCTTC.